Listed below are T cell receptor beta chains from one sample, sequenced in a study of blood T cell repertoires in COVID-19. Sequencing was performed with immunoSEQ multiplex PCR; in TCRdb, only in-frame clones are kept and a portion is missing. The data show some 200,000 clones, roughly 79% seen once. Sequencing input: peripheral blood. Source of these receptors: a woman aged 80 or over with COVID-19, enrolled during active disease. The CDR3 runs from the conserved cysteine through the conserved F or W. The order of the fields is clone size, V gene, D gene, J gene, CDR3 DNA, CDR3 protein. The D gene is left open where the match is weak. Some rows have no size entry. The others give once, few or many, or a class for an expanded clone.

.	TRBV11-2	.	TRBJ1-5	TGTGCCAGCAGCTTAGGGAGGGGCGGTCAGCCCCAGCATTTT	CASSLGRGGQPQHF
once	TRBV19	.	TRBJ1-2	TGTGCCAGTAGTAAACAGGGATCCTATGGCTACACCTTC	CASSKQGSYGYTF
.	TRBV19	.	TRBJ1-3	TGTGCCAGTAGTATCGACAGTTTCTGGACCGGCGGAAACACCATATATTTT	CASSIDSFWTGGNTIYF
.	TRBV6-6	TRBD2	TRBJ2-7	TGTGCCAGCAGTGCCCGACTAGCGGGAGGGGACGAGCAGTACTTC	CASSARLAGGDEQYF
.	TRBV30	TRBD2	TRBJ2-2	TGTGCCTGGAAGCGGGGGGGGAACACCGGGGAGCTGTTTTTT	CAWKRGGNTGELFF
.	TRBV7-9	.	TRBJ1-2	TGTGCCAGCAGCCCCGGGGAGACTATGGCCTATGGCTACACCTTC	CASSPGETMAYGYTF
.	TRBV27	TRBD1	TRBJ1-5	TGTGCCAGCAGCCCCTCGACAGGGATGAATCAGCCCCAGCATTTT	CASSPSTGMNQPQHF
.	TRBV20-1	.	TRBJ2-1	TGCAGTGCTAGTGAGGGCCTACCCTACTACAATGAGCAGTTCTTC	CSASEGLPYYNEQFF
.	TRBV27	.	TRBJ1-1	TGTGCCAGCAGTTTGAATAGGGGAAACACTGAAGCTTTCTTT	CASSLNRGNTEAFF
.	TRBV19	.	TRBJ2-5	TGTGCCAGTAGTATTCAGGGGCGAGAGACCCAGTACTTC	CASSIQGRETQYF
.	TRBV6-5	.	TRBJ1-1	TGTGCCAGCAGTTACCAGGGAGGGACTGAAGCTTTCTTT	CASSYQGGTEAFF
once	TRBV12-3/TRBV12-4	.	TRBJ1-2	TGTGCCAGCAGTTTAGTCAGCTATGGCTACACCTTC	CASSLVSYGYTF
.	TRBV28	TRBD1	TRBJ1-2	TGTGCCAGCAGGGACAGGGGTTTGGACTATGGCTACACCTTC	CASRDRGLDYGYTF
.	TRBV6-2/TRBV6-3	TRBD1	TRBJ1-5	TGTGCCAGCAGTTGGGACAGGGTCCAGCCCCAGCATTTT	CASSWDRVQPQHF
.	TRBV5-8	.	TRBJ1-5	TGTGCCAGCAGCTCCCACCGAGGGGGTCAGCCCCAGCATTTT	CASSSHRGGQPQHF
.	TRBV5-8	TRBD2	TRBJ2-5	TGTGCCAGCAGCTTGAGCGGGAGAAGTGAGGAGACCCAGTACTTC	CASSLSGRSEETQYF
.	TRBV6-6	TRBD1	TRBJ2-5	TGTGCCAGCAGTTCCTTGGACAGGAATCAAGAGACCCAGTACTTC	CASSSLDRNQETQYF
.	TRBV7-9	.	TRBJ2-7	TGTGCCAGCAGCCCCACCAGTCGGGTACAGTACTTC	CASSPTSRVQYF
.	TRBV11-3	TRBD1	TRBJ2-5	TGTGCCAGCAGCTACAGGGGGCTAACGAAGACCCAGTACTTC	CASSYRGLTKTQYF
.	TRBV6-5	TRBD1	TRBJ2-3	TGTGCCAGCAGCTGGACAGGGTCAGATACGCAGTATTTT	CASSWTGSDTQYF
.	TRBV7-2	TRBD1	TRBJ1-5	TGTGCCAGCAGCTTAGAGGGCACAGGGGGCTCGCCCCAGCATTTT	CASSLEGTGGSPQHF
many	TRBV4-3	.	TRBJ1-2	TGCGCCAGCAGCCAAGAATGGAGAGCTGATTTGAGCTACACCTTC	CASSQEWRADLSYTF
.	TRBV5-1	.	TRBJ1-2	TGCGCCAGCAGCGTGGAAGGGCAGGGATATGGCTACACCTTC	CASSVEGQGYGYTF
.	TRBV4-2	.	TRBJ2-2	TGTGCCAGCAGCCAAGGATCGGCTGGCGGGTTATTCACCGGGGAGCTGTTTTTT	CASSQGSAGGLFTGELFF
few	TRBV20-1	.	TRBJ1-6	TGCAGTGCTAGTTCGGGGAATCTTTATAATTCACCCCTCCACTTT	CSASSGNLYNSPLHF
.	TRBV3-1/TRBV3-2	TRBD1	TRBJ1-2	TGTGCCAGCAGCCAAACCGGACAGGCATGGGGCTACACCTTC	CASSQTGQAWGYTF
many	TRBV7-2	.	TRBJ1-6	TGTGCCAGCAGCCGTGAGCAGGTCAGCTCCTATAATTCACCCCTCCACTTT	CASSREQVSSYNSPLHF
.	TRBV29-1	TRBD1	TRBJ1-1	TGCAGCGCCAGGGACAGGCTGAACACTGAAGCTTTCTTT	CSARDRLNTEAFF